This T cell receptor beta chain was captured by sequencing in a study of human T cells and chemical hapten exposure. The table lists this clonotype with a few counts. Its antigen is unidentified. TCRdb fed the RACE reads into MiXCR, producing one record per CDR3 protein. Counted here are fewer than 150,000 distinct CDR3 sequences, roughly 12% occurring once; the ten biggest clones make up less than 1.5%. Documented time point: patch test 2, 6 weeks after DPC sensitization. As to treatment: therapeutic diphenylcyclopropenone sensitization with weekly scalp DPC. The CDR3 is made up of 16 amino acids. The germline V and J ends were trimmed by 1 base and 7 bases, with 19 bases remaining between them. From germline, CDR1 is SEHNR and CDR2 FQNEAQ (reference sequence). Study conclusions and caveats: Expanded TCRs produced significantly more large CDR3 similarity clusters than controls did.

The chain carries TRBV7-9 and TRBJ2-5, with D perhaps being TRBD1 or TRBD2 (5 bases each). The sample in question was whole blood, obtained in connection with sensitization to the hapten diphenylcyclopropenone (DPC). This receptor was identified in a woman between 45 and 65 years old with alopecia areata. Some clones in this sample may be carry-over from other donors' samples. The CDR3 DNA reads as TGTGCCAGCAGCTTAGTGGGCCGGGGCCCTATGGGGACCCAGTACTTC. As protein: CASSLVGRGPMGTQYF.